The 10 T cell receptor beta chains below were found in one sample sequenced in a study of molecular identifiers for immune sequencing clone quantification. Using its own MiXCR run on the PCR reads, TCRdb lists one record per CDR3 protein. This table holds 550,000 to 750,000 distinct CDR3 sequences, 20% found once. Sample: naive CD8+ T cells from blood, with Jurkat cell RNA spiked in. The subset here: FACS-sorted CD8+CD4-CCR7+CD45RA+ naive T cells. These TCRs come from a human donor in good health. Some libraries in this study had Jurkat cell RNA spiked in.

This clonotype came up many times. The rearrangement links TRBV19 to TRBJ2-3; 11 nucleotides line up with TRBD2. The germline V gene encodes CDR1 LNHDA and CDR2 SQIVND (reference sequence). This CDR3 has 15 residues. V gave up 6 bases and J gave up 6 bases; unmatched junction bases: 8. CDR3 protein: CASSLSGGALDTQYF. CDR3 DNA sequence: TGTGCCAGTAGCCTTAGCGGGGGGGCCTTGGATACGCAGTATTTT.

This clonotype showed up just a few times. The chain has TRBV7-8 and TRBJ2-3, with no clear D. The germline CDR1 and CDR2 sequences are SGHVS and FQNEAQ. Trimming took off 1 base at V and 4 bases at J, with 12 bases between the two ends. This CDR3 contains 15 residues. In DNA form, the CDR3 reads TGTGCCAGCAGCTTAGGTGGGGATTCCTCAGATACGCAGTATTTT. This translates into CASSLGGDSSDTQYF.

A note on this clonotype: It may be a read error: a sequence one base away is much more abundant. The chain links TRBV6-2 or TRBV6-3 to TRBJ2-3, with TRBD2 matching 9 bases. The CDR3 runs to 17 residues. Germline assignment: CDR1 MNHEY and CDR2 SVGEGT. The CDR3 here is CASSYPTGLASTDMQYF. CDR3 coding DNA: TGTGCCAGCAGTTACCCTACCGGACTAGCGAGCACAGATATGCAGTATTTT.

This clonotype was recorded many times. The chain employs TRBV7-9 and TRBJ2-5; perhaps TRBD1 as D (6 bases). Between the trimmed V and J ends, which lost 3 bases and 5 bases, there was a span of 13 bases. CDR3 size: 14 residues. Germline V gene sequence: CDR1 SEHNR, CDR2 FQNEAQ (reference sequence). The CDR3 sequence is CASSLPGQGETQYF. CDR3 coding DNA: TGTGCCAGCAGCTTGCCGGGACAAGGGGAGACCCAGTACTTC.

Turning to this clonotype: This sequence may be a read error, since a much larger clone differs from it by one base. The J gene is TRBJ2-1, the V gene TRBV7-9; a weak D match, TRBD2 (6 bases). Germline CDR1 and CDR2: SEHNR and FQNEAQ (reference sequence). The CDR3 has 12 amino acids. The CDR3 reads CASSLRQREQSF. The CDR3 nucleotides are TGTGCCAGCAGCTTAAGACAACGGGAGCAGTCCTTC.

The chain combines TRBV20-1 with TRBJ2-3; 14 bases are shared with TRBD2. This CDR3 is 18 amino acids long. V was clipped by 3 bases and J by 4 bases; unmatched bases: 12. Per germline, CDR1 DFQATT and CDR2 SNEGSKA (reference sequence). CDR3 coding DNA: TGCAGTGCTAGGGAAGCCGGGACTAGCGGGAGTTTCGCAGATACGCAGTATTTT. Translated, it gives CSAREAGTSGSFADTQYF.

This clonotype was picked up many times. V usage is TRBV24-1 and J usage is TRBJ2-3; TRBD1 matches 7 bases. Germline V gives CDR1 KGHDR, CDR2 SFDVKD. Losses at the gene ends were 3 bases for V and 1 base for J; bases not matched to a gene: 3. CDR3 length equals 15 residues. The CDR3 loop is CATSDLGTGTDTQYF. Written as DNA, the CDR3 is TGTGCCACCAGTGATCTGGGGACAGGCACAGATACGCAGTATTTT.

In regard to this clonotype: Mismatch with germline at one junction end may stem from a read error. V is TRBV25-1 and J is TRBJ2-1, with a weak D call TRBD2 (5 bases). The CDR3 totals 17 residues. Looked up from germline, CDR1 is MGHDK and CDR2 is SYGVNS. The CDR3 nucleotides are TGTGCCAGCAGTGAGTTCGGACTGGTAGTGAGTTACAATGGGCAGTTCTTC. This gives the protein CASSEFGLVVSYNGQFF.

V and J are TRBV7-9 and TRBJ2-3; D unresolved. CDR1 is SEHNR, CDR2 FQNEAQ, per germline (reference sequence). The CDR3 totals 13 residues. V was shortened by 5 bases and J by 2 bases, with 8 bases between the two germline ends. This CDR3 is CASSRYPTDTQYF. The CDR3 DNA reads as TGTGCCAGCAGCCGTTATCCCACAGATACGCAGTATTTT.

In this sample, this clonotype turned up a few times. This rearrangement joins TRBV13 to TRBJ2-7; the D gene is possibly TRBD2 (6 bases). The V end was cut by 3 bases, the J end by 4 bases, with 10 bases between. CDR1 and CDR2 (germline): PRHDT, FYEKMQ (reference sequence). The CDR3 sequence is 13 residues long. The DNA for the CDR3 is TGTGCCAGCAGCTTCCGGGAGAATTACGAGCAGTACTTC. Translating it yields CASSFRENYEQYF.